The rows below give T cell receptor beta chains drawn from one sample of a study of breast tumors, draining lymph nodes, adjacent tissues. MiXCR, applied by TCRdb to the multiplex PCR reads, yields one record per CDR3 protein. The sample yields about 180,000 distinct CDR3 sequences, around 33% seen once. The sequenced sample was axillary lymph node tissue. Receptors originate from a female donor with breast cancer. Some clones in this sample may be carry-over from other donors' samples. Each CDR3 is given with its conserved first and last residue. The D gene is left open where the match is weak. Size is stated for part of the rows, as once, few or many counts, or as a class when the clone is expanded.

CDR3nt	CDR3aa	v_gene	j_gene	abundance	d_gene
TGTGCCAGCAGCCAAGGGACAGGGGGAAAACTGTTTTTT	CASSQGTGGKLFF	TRBV7-8	TRBJ1-4	many	TRBD1
TGCGCCAGCAGCCTGGGACAGGGTGTCTCACCCCTCCACTTT	CASSLGQGVSPLHF	TRBV5-1	TRBJ1-6	many	TRBD1
TGCAGTGCTCCCGGGACAGGGGACCCCTACGAGCAGTACTTC	CSAPGTGDPYEQYF	TRBV20-1	TRBJ2-7	many	TRBD1
TGTGCCAGCAGCCCGGTCGGGCAGTCCCTATACTCCTACGAGCAGTACTTC	CASSPVGQSLYSYEQYF	TRBV11-2	TRBJ2-7	many	NA
TGTGCCAGCAGCGTAGAAGGGGGCTCTGGAAACACCATATATTTT	CASSVEGGSGNTIYF	TRBV9	TRBJ1-3	many	NA
TGTGCCAGCAGTCTGCCGGGACAGGGGTTCCATGGCTACACCTTC	CASSLPGQGFHGYTF	TRBV28	TRBJ1-2	NA	TRBD1
TGCGCCAGCAGCTTAGCAGGGGGGTGGACTGAAGCTTTCTTT	CASSLAGGWTEAFF	TRBV5-1	TRBJ1-1	many	TRBD1
TGTGCCAGCAGCTTAAGGACAGTCATGAACACTGAAGCTTTCTTT	CASSLRTVMNTEAFF	TRBV11-3	TRBJ1-1	few	NA
TGTGCCTGGGTCGGGCCTCGATCCTACGAGCAGTACTTC	CAWVGPRSYEQYF	TRBV30	TRBJ2-7	many	NA
TGTGCCAGCAGGTCCTACGAGCAGTACTTC	CASRSYEQYF	TRBV2	TRBJ2-7	many	NA
TGCAGCGTAGCCCCGGGGGGGGTGAACACTGAAGCTTTCTTT	CSVAPGGVNTEAFF	TRBV29-1	TRBJ1-1	few	NA
TGTGCCAGCAGCGTAGAGGGACAGGGGTCCTACAATGAGCAGTTCTTC	CASSVEGQGSYNEQFF	TRBV9	TRBJ2-1	NA	TRBD1
TGTGCCAGCAGTTCACTCCGGGACAGGGAGTACTTC	CASSSLRDREYF	TRBV28	TRBJ2-7	many	TRBD1
TGCAGTGCCATACAGAGGTTCCAGCCCCGGCATTTT	CSAIQRFQPRHF	TRBV20-1	TRBJ1-5	NA	NA
TGTGCCAGCAGTCGGACAGGCTTGTCCTCCTACAATGAGCAGTTCTTC	CASSRTGLSSYNEQFF	TRBV6-4	TRBJ2-1	many	TRBD1
TGTGCCTGGAGTAAACAGGGGTACGAGCAGTACTTC	CAWSKQGYEQYF	TRBV30	TRBJ2-7	many	TRBD1
TGCAGTGCTAGAGATTGGCCCGAGCAGTACTTC	CSARDWPEQYF	TRBV20-1	TRBJ2-7	many	NA
TGTGCCAGCAGCAAAGGACGCCTCTACGAGCAGTACTTC	CASSKGRLYEQYF	TRBV9	TRBJ2-7	once	NA
TGTGCCACCAGTGGCGGGGGCGGCACTGAAGCTTTCTTT	CATSGGGGTEAFF	TRBV24-1	TRBJ1-1	many	NA